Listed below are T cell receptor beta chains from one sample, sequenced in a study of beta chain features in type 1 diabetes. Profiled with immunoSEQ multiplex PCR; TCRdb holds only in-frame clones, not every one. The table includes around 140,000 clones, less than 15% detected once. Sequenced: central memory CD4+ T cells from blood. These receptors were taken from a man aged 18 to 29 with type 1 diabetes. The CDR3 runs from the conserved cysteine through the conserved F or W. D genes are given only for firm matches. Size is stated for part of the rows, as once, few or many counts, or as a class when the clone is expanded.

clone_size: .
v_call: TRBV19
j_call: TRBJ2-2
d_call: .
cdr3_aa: CASKEQGNTGELFF
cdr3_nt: TGTGCCAGTAAAGAACAGGGGAACACCGGGGAGCTGTTTTTT

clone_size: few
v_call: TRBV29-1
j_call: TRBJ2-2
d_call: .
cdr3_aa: CSVGGPESANTGELFF
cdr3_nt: TGCAGCGTTGGCGGACCGGAAAGCGCGAACACCGGGGAGCTGTTTTTT

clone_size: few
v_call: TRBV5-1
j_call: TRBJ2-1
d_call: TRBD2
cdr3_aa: CASRLAGGPRNEQFF
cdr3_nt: TGCGCCAGCAGGTTAGCGGGGGGCCCCCGCAATGAGCAGTTCTTC

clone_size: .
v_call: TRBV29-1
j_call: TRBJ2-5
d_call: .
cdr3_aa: CSVAGEETQYF
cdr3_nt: TGCAGCGTTGCCGGGGAAGAGACCCAGTACTTC

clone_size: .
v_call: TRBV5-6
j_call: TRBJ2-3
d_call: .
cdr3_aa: CASSFERGVIDTQYF
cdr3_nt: TGTGCCAGCAGCTTTGAGAGGGGAGTCATAGATACGCAGTATTTT

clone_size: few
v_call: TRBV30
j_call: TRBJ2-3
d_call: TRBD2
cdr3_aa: CAWGRGATDTQYF
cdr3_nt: TGTGCCTGGGGGCGGGGGGCCACAGATACGCAGTATTTT

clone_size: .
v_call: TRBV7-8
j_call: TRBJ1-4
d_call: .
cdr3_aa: CASSAAREKLFF
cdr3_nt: TGTGCCAGCAGCGCAGCCCGTGAAAAACTGTTTTTT

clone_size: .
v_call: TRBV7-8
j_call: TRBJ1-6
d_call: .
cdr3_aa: CASSLITSSYNSPLHF
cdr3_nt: TGTGCCAGCAGCTTAATCACGAGCTCCTATAATTCACCCCTCCACTTT

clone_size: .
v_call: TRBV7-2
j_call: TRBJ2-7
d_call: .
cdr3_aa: CASSPQGDSRGWQYF
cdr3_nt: TGTGCCAGCAGCCCCCAGGGGGACTCGCGGGGGTGGCAGTACTTC

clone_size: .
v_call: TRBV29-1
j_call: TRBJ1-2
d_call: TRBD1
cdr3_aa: CSFRTGGDGYTF
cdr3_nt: TGCAGCTTCCGGACAGGGGGCGATGGCTACACCTTC

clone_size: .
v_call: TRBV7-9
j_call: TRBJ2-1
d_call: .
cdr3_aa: CASSLGQTGGFF
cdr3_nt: TGTGCCAGCAGCTTAGGACAGACCGGTGGTTTCTTC

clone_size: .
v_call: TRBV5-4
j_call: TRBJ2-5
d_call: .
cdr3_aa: CASSSQGRETQYF
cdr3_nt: TGTGCCAGCAGCTCTCAGGGAAGAGAGACCCAGTACTTC

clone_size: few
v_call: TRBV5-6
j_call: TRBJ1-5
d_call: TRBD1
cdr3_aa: CASSSVDRGNQPQHF
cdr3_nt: TGTGCCAGCAGCTCCGTGGACAGGGGCAATCAGCCCCAGCATTTT

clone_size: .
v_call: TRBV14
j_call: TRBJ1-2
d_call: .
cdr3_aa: CASSQDPGTGYGYTF
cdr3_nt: TGTGCCAGCAGCCAAGATCCGGGGACCGGCTATGGCTACACCTTC

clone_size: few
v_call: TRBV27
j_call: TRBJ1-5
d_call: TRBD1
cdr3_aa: CASSLVATGTGGQPQHF
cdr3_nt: TGTGCCAGCAGTTTAGTTGCCACCGGGACAGGAGGACAGCCCCAGCATTTT

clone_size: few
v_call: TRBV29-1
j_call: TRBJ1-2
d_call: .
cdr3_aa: CSVEHGYTF
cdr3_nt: TGCAGCGTTGAACATGGCTACACCTTC

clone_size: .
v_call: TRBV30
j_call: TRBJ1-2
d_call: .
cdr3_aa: CASTPDGNYGYTF
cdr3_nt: TGTGCCTCCACTCCGGACGGTAACTATGGCTACACCTTC

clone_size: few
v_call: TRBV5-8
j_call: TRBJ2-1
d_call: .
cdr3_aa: CASSQTPPIYNEQFF
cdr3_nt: TGTGCCAGCAGCCAGACACCTCCAATATACAATGAGCAGTTCTTC

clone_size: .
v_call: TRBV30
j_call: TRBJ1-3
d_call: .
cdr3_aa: CAWNLVTGNTIYF
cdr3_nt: TGTGCCTGGAATTTAGTGACTGGAAACACCATATATTTT

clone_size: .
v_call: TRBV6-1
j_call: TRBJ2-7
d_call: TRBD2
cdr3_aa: CAADPSGRSYEQYF
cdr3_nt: TGTGCCGCAGACCCTAGCGGGAGGTCCTACGAGCAGTACTTC

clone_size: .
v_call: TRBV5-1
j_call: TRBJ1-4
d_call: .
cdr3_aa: CASSASGKLFF
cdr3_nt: TGCGCCAGCAGCGCCTCGGGGAAACTGTTTTTT

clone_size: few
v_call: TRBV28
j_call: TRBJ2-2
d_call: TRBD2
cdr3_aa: CASRPPIGGGKNTGELFF
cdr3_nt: TGTGCCAGCAGACCTCCCATTGGGGGAGGGAAGAACACCGGGGAGCTGTTTTTT

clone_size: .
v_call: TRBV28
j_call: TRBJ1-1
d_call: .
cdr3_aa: CASNGWGIENPNTEAFF
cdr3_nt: TGTGCCAGCAATGGATGGGGGATTGAAAATCCGAACACTGAAGCTTTCTTT

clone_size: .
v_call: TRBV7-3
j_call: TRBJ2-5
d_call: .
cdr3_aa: CASSLTPSSRGEQYF
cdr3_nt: TGTGCCAGCAGCCTAACTCCTAGCTCTCGGGGAGAGCAGTACTTC

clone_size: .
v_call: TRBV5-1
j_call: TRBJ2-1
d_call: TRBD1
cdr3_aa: CASSLGQGSYNEQFF
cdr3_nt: TGCGCCAGCAGCTTAGGACAGGGTTCCTACAATGAGCAGTTCTTC

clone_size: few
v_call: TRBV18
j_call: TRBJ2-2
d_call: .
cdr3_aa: CASSGDTGELFF
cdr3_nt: TGTGCCAGCTCAGGCGACACCGGGGAGCTGTTTTTT

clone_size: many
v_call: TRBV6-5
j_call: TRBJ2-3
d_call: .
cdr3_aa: CASRQTGPSTQYF
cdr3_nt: TGTGCCAGCAGACAGACAGGTCCAAGTACGCAGTATTTT

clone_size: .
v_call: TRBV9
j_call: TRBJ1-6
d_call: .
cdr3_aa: CASSPAYNSPLHF
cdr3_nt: TGTGCCAGCAGCCCCGCTTATAATTCACCCCTCCACTTT

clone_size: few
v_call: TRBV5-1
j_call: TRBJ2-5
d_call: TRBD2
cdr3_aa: CASSLGLALGYQETQYF
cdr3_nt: TGCGCCAGCAGCTTGGGACTAGCCTTAGGGTACCAAGAGACCCAGTACTTC

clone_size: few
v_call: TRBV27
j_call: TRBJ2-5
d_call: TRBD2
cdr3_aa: CASSASLAGAFLQYF
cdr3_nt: TGTGCCAGCAGTGCCTCCCTAGCGGGGGCCTTTCTCCAGTACTTC

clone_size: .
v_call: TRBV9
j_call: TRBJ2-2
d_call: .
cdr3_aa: CASSVGQLPNTGELFF
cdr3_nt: TGTGCCAGCAGCGTAGGACAGCTACCGAACACCGGGGAGCTGTTTTTT

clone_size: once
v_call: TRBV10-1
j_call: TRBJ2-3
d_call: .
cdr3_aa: CASSGQDATDTQYF
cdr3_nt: TGCGCCAGCAGTGGACAGGACGCCACAGATACGCAGTATTTT

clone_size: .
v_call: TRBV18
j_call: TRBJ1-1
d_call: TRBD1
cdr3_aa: CASSPGQGTEAFF
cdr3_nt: TGTGCCAGCTCACCCGGACAGGGGACTGAAGCTTTCTTT

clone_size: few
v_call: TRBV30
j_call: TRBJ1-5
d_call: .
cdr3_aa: CAWSRGNSNQPQHF
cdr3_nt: TGTGCCTGGAGTAGAGGAAATAGCAATCAGCCCCAGCATTTT

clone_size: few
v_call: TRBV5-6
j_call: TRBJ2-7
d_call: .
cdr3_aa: CASSLNSYEQYF
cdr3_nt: TGTGCCAGCAGCTTAAATAGCTACGAGCAGTACTTC

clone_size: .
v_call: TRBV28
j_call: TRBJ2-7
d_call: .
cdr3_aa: CASSFAGPLSYEQYF
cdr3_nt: TGTGCCAGCAGTTTTGCAGGGCCACTTTCCTACGAGCAGTACTTC

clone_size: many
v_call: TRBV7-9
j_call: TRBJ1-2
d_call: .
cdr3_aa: CASSLEPEYGYTF
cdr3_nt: TGTGCCAGCAGCTTAGAGCCAGAGTATGGCTACACCTTC

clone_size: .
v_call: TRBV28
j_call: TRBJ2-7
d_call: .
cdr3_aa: CASSFSYEQYF
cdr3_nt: TGTGCCAGCAGTTTCTCCTACGAGCAGTACTTC

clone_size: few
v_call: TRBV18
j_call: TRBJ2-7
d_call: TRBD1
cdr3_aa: CASSTARDSSYEQYF
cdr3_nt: TGTGCCAGCTCAACAGCCCGGGACAGCTCCTACGAGCAGTACTTC

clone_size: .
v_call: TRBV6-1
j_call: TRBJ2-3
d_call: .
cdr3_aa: CASSEGAGTDTQYF
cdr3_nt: TGTGCCAGCAGTGAAGGAGCGGGCACAGATACGCAGTATTTT

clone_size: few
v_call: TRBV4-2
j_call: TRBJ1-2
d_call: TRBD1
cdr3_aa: CASSPATRQGGGYTF
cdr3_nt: TGTGCCAGCAGCCCAGCGACCAGACAGGGTGGAGGCTACACCTTC

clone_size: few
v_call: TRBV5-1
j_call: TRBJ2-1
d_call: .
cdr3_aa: CASTQDRSSYNEQFF
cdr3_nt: TGCGCCAGCACCCAAGACAGGAGCTCCTACAATGAGCAGTTCTTC

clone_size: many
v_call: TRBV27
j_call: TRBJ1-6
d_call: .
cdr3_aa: CASSLGVLVSYNSPLHF
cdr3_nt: TGTGCCAGCAGTTTGGGGGTTCTTGTCTCCTATAATTCACCCCTCCACTTT

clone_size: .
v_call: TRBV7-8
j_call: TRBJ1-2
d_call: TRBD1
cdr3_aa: CASSLQTGAYGYTF
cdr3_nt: TGTGCCAGCAGCCTCCAGACAGGGGCCTATGGCTACACCTTC

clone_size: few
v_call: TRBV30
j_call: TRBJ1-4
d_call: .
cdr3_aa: CAWSPTGYGEKLFF
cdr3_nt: TGTGCCTGGAGTCCTACAGGATACGGTGAAAAACTGTTTTTT

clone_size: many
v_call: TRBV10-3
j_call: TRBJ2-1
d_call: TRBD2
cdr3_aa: CAISGTSGVYNEQFF
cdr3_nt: TGTGCCATCAGTGGGACAAGCGGGGTCTACAATGAGCAGTTCTTC

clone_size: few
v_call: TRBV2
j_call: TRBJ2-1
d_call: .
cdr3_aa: CASSDHPQDEQFF
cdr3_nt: TGTGCCAGCAGTGACCACCCTCAGGATGAGCAGTTCTTC